This is a list of T cell receptor beta chains from one sample in a study of regulatory T cells in long-lasting Graves disease. TCRdb reprocessed the multiplex PCR reads via MiXCR and lists one record per CDR3 protein. The sample has roughly 400,000 distinct CDR3 sequences; around 21% are singletons. The material sequenced was peripheral blood mononuclear cells (PBMCs), taken when the disease was refractory, from a patient treated with antithyroid drugs. The receptors derive from a female donor with Graves disease. Both conserved end residues are part of each CDR3. The D gene is left open where the match is weak. Clone size appears in some rows only: once, few, many, or a class for an expanded clone.

D	length	size	V	J	CDR3	DNA
.	17	.	TRBV7-2	TRBJ1-6	CASSLDSYYSYNSPLHF	TGTGCCAGCAGCTTAGACAGTTATTACTCCTATAATTCACCCCTCCACTTT
.	13	.	TRBV3-1	TRBJ2-7	CASSSRLVREQYF	TGTGCCAGCAGCTCCCGACTAGTTCGCGAGCAGTACTTC
.	17	few	TRBV18	TRBJ2-6	CASSPLVAGSGANVLTF	TGTGCCAGCTCACCACTGGTAGCTGGCTCTGGGGCCAACGTCCTGACTTTC
TRBD2	13	few	TRBV29-1	TRBJ2-7	CSVVGGSSYEQYF	TGCAGCGTTGTCGGGGGGAGCTCCTACGAGCAGTACTTC
.	9	.	TRBV19	TRBJ1-4	CASNEKLFF	TGTGCCAGTAATGAAAAACTGTTTTTT
.	13	many	TRBV28	TRBJ2-7	CASRPQGRDEQYF	TGTGCCAGCAGGCCACAGGGCCGGGACGAGCAGTACTTC
.	13	.	TRBV5-1	TRBJ1-5	CASSPEGIQPQHF	TGCGCCAGCAGCCCCGAGGGGATTCAGCCCCAGCATTTT
.	13	once	TRBV25-1	TRBJ1-4	CASSDGGNGKLFF	TGTGCCAGCAGTGATGGAGGCAATGGAAAACTGTTTTTT
.	15	.	TRBV12-3/TRBV12-4	TRBJ1-4	CASSTNGQGVEKLFF	TGTGCCAGCAGTACCAATGGACAAGGAGTTGAAAAACTGTTTTTT
.	14	many	TRBV28	TRBJ2-7	CASKNWDSIYEQYF	TGTGCCAGCAAAAATTGGGACTCGATATACGAGCAGTACTTC
.	12	many	TRBV6-1	TRBJ2-2	CASRRHTGELFF	TGTGCCAGCAGGAGGCACACCGGGGAGCTGTTTTTT
.	14	many	TRBV28	TRBJ2-7	CASSFRDRQREQYF	TGTGCCAGCAGTTTCCGGGACCGACAACGCGAGCAGTACTTC
TRBD1	15	.	TRBV7-3	TRBJ1-1	CASSSGTGVGTEAFF	TGTGCCAGCAGTTCCGGGACAGGGGTGGGCACTGAAGCTTTCTTT
TRBD1	15	many	TRBV7-9	TRBJ2-7	CASSLAGTGSYEQYF	TGTGCCAGCAGCTTAGCCGGGACAGGGTCCTACGAGCAGTACTTC
.	12	many	TRBV28	TRBJ2-7	CASGTLFYEQYF	TGTGCCTCCGGGACTCTCTTCTACGAGCAGTACTTC
TRBD1	16	.	TRBV10-3	TRBJ2-7	CAISDPPTGASYEQYF	TGTGCCATCAGTGACCCCCCGACAGGGGCTAGCTACGAGCAGTACTTC
.	16	.	TRBV9	TRBJ2-5	CASSVGIAEIQETQYF	TGTGCCAGCAGCGTAGGAATAGCGGAAATACAAGAGACCCAGTACTTC
.	15	few	TRBV27	TRBJ2-2	CASSSETGDTGELFF	TGTGCCAGCAGTTCAGAGACAGGAGACACCGGGGAGCTGTTTTTT
.	12	many	TRBV2	TRBJ1-5	CASTQFNQPQHF	TGTGCCAGCACGCAGTTCAATCAGCCCCAGCATTTT
TRBD1	14	few	TRBV6-2/TRBV6-3	TRBJ2-7	CASSYSQGDYEQYF	TGTGCCAGCAGTTACTCGCAGGGGGACTACGAGCAGTACTTC
TRBD1	14	.	TRBV6-1	TRBJ1-1	CASSPDRGHVEAFF	TGTGCCAGCAGCCCCGACAGGGGGCACGTTGAAGCTTTCTTT
.	15	.	TRBV6-1	TRBJ2-7	CASSNRRDGDYEQYF	TGTGCCAGCAGTAACCGCCGGGACGGTGACTACGAGCAGTACTTC
.	14	.	TRBV2	TRBJ2-7	CANSAPGLPNEQYF	TGTGCCAACAGTGCTCCGGGACTTCCCAACGAGCAGTACTTC
.	14	.	TRBV28	TRBJ2-1	CASSSYRGSNEQFF	TGTGCCAGCAGCTCTTACCGAGGATCCAATGAGCAGTTCTTC
.	15	few	TRBV4-1	TRBJ1-1	CASSQTFRDHTEAFF	TGCGCCAGCAGCCAGACGTTCCGGGATCACACTGAAGCTTTCTTT
TRBD1	16	many	TRBV11-2	TRBJ2-5	CASSLDRGQVQETQYF	TGTGCCAGCAGCTTAGATCGAGGACAGGTTCAAGAGACCCAGTACTTC
TRBD2	15	.	TRBV30	TRBJ2-5	CAWSVRVAGRETQYF	TGTGCCTGGAGTGTACGGGTAGCGGGAAGGGAGACCCAGTACTTC
TRBD1	13	.	TRBV19	TRBJ1-1	CASKEQGWTEAFF	TGTGCCAGTAAGGAACAGGGGTGGACTGAAGCTTTCTTT
TRBD1	14	.	TRBV29-1	TRBJ1-2	CSVEADRDAYGYTF	TGCAGCGTTGAGGCGGACAGGGATGCCTATGGCTACACCTTC
.	16	many	TRBV28	TRBJ1-5	CASSPAGGGRRQPQHF	TGTGCCAGCAGTCCCGCCGGGGGAGGTAGGAGGCAGCCCCAGCATTTT
.	15	few	TRBV19	TRBJ2-5	CASRQRQGREETQYF	TGTGCCAGTAGGCAAAGACAGGGGAGGGAAGAGACCCAGTACTTC
.	12	few	TRBV12-3/TRBV12-4	TRBJ1-1	CASSLSGSRAFF	TGTGCCAGCAGTTTATCGGGAAGCAGAGCTTTCTTT
TRBD1	17	.	TRBV4-3	TRBJ2-1	CASSQDNRGSSYNEQFF	TGCGCCAGCAGCCAAGACAACAGGGGGTCATCCTACAATGAGCAGTTCTTC
TRBD1	15	.	TRBV27	TRBJ1-6	CASSPPGQGNSPLHF	TGTGCCAGCAGCCCGCCGGGACAGGGGAATTCACCCCTCCACTTT
.	15	many	TRBV28	TRBJ2-2	CASSLLAAPRGGLFF	TGTGCCAGCAGTTTGTTGGCCGCTCCTCGCGGTGGTCTGTTTTTT
TRBD2	14	many	TRBV6-1	TRBJ2-7	CASRGLAGDFEQYF	TGTGCCAGCAGAGGACTAGCGGGAGACTTCGAGCAGTACTTC
.	14	.	TRBV18	TRBJ2-5	CASSPPRLGETQYF	TGTGCCAGCTCACCACCTCGATTAGGAGAGACCCAGTACTTC
TRBD1	16	.	TRBV9	TRBJ2-5	CASSVEMTGGPGTQYF	TGTGCCAGCAGCGTAGAGATGACAGGGGGTCCTGGGACCCAGTACTTC
TRBD1	17	.	TRBV6-1	TRBJ2-4	CASTGQGAPMAKNIQYF	TGTGCCAGCACGGGACAGGGGGCGCCGATGGCCAAAAACATTCAGTACTTC
.	13	.	TRBV15	TRBJ1-5	CATSSGGNQPQHF	TGTGCCACCAGCTCAGGGGGCAATCAGCCCCAGCATTTT
.	16	.	TRBV6-2/TRBV6-3	TRBJ2-3	CASSYPLGGSTDTQYF	TGTGCCAGCAGTTACCCCCTCGGGGGTAGCACAGATACGCAGTATTTT
TRBD1	15	.	TRBV4-3	TRBJ1-4	CASSQGTGGNEKLFF	TGCGCCAGCAGCCAAGGGACAGGGGGAAATGAAAAACTGTTTTTT
.	14	few	TRBV14	TRBJ2-7	CASSQAGEFFWQYF	TGTGCCAGCAGCCAAGCGGGAGAATTCTTCTGGCAGTACTTC
.	15	many	TRBV28	TRBJ1-5	CASSERQRGTQPQHF	TGTGCCAGCAGTGAGCGTCAACGGGGGACTCAGCCCCAGCATTTT
.	14	.	TRBV10-3	TRBJ1-4	CAISGGATNEKLFF	TGTGCCATCAGTGGAGGGGCAACTAATGAAAAACTGTTTTTT
.	15	many	TRBV28	TRBJ1-5	CASRLPTGDNQPQHF	TGTGCCAGCAGACTCCCGACAGGTGACAATCAGCCCCAGCATTTT
.	15	.	TRBV3-1	TRBJ1-1	CASSQGYNQGNEAFF	TGTGCCAGCAGCCAGGGTTACAACCAGGGGAATGAAGCTTTCTTT
.	14	.	TRBV9	TRBJ2-7	CASGRRASSYEQYF	TGTGCCAGTGGGAGGAGGGCGTCCTCCTACGAGCAGTACTTC
.	13	.	TRBV24-1	TRBJ2-7	CATSDAWGYEQYF	TGTGCCACCAGTGACGCCTGGGGTTACGAGCAGTACTTC
TRBD1	14	.	TRBV7-3	TRBJ2-2	CASSATGSTGELFF	TGTGCCAGCAGCGCGACAGGGAGCACCGGGGAGCTGTTTTTT
TRBD2	15	once	TRBV18	TRBJ2-7	CASSPIAGGGYEQYF	TGTGCCAGCTCACCTATAGCGGGAGGAGGCTACGAGCAGTACTTC
.	14	.	TRBV6-5	TRBJ2-3	CASSLGSATDTQYF	TGTGCCAGCAGTTTGGGGAGTGCAACAGATACGCAGTATTTT
TRBD1	14	few	TRBV29-1	TRBJ1-1	CSVPGQGVNTEAFF	TGCAGCGTGCCGGGACAGGGGGTGAACACTGAAGCTTTCTTT
TRBD2	15	many	TRBV2	TRBJ2-7	CASSEKTSGSDSLCF	TGTGCCAGCAGTGAAAAGACTAGCGGGAGTGATAGTCTTTGCTTC
TRBD1	16	.	TRBV7-2	TRBJ1-1	CASSSITGGPNTEAFF	TGTGCCAGCAGCTCAATAACAGGGGGCCCGAACACTGAAGCTTTCTTT
.	14	many	TRBV28	TRBJ2-4	CASSPGWAKNIQYF	TGTGCCAGCAGTCCAGGGTGGGCCAAAAACATTCAGTACTTC
.	14	once	TRBV19	TRBJ2-7	CASSIRGPAYEQYF	TGTGCCAGTAGTATACGGGGACCGGCCTACGAGCAGTACTTC
.	19	many	TRBV28	TRBJ2-6	CASTKTFRRRGTGANVLTF	TGTGCCAGCACCAAGACATTTCGAAGGAGGGGGACTGGGGCCAACGTCCTGACTTTC
.	13	.	TRBV7-9	TRBJ1-1	CASSRSFNTEAFF	TGTGCCAGCAGCAGAAGCTTTAATACTGAAGCTTTCTTT